Each of the 26 T cell receptor beta chains below was sequenced from the same sample in a study of cytomegalovirus exposure and HLA in healthy donors. PCR amplification relied on 60 Vbeta primers (plus 13 Jbeta primers). This table comes from immunoSEQ multiplex PCR, and its TCRdb copy is limited to in-frame clones, with some not included. The repertoire holds around 110,000 clones, with 79% as singletons. The sequencing input was PBMCs. Receptors were obtained from a man aged 30 to 45 in good health and CMV-seropositive.

This sequence joins TRBV5-4 and TRBJ2-5; D remains unclear. CDR1 SGHNT and CDR2 YYREEE come from the germline V gene (reference sequence). The CDR3 covers 13 residues. V shed 1 base and J shed 5 bases, with 9 bases lying between them. CDR3 DNA: TGTGCCAGCAGCTTGCTTAACGGGGAGACCCAGTACTTC. It encodes CASSLLNGETQYF. Full variable domain (remainder filled in from reference TRBV5-4 and TRBJ2-5): ETGVTQSPTHLIKTRGQQVTLRCSSQSGHNTVSWYQQALGQGPQFIFQYYREEENGRGNFPPRFSGLQFPNYSSELNVNALELDDSALYLCASSLLNGETQYFGPGTRLLVL.

The genes are TRBV29-1 and TRBJ2-5; TRBD1 agrees at 9 bases. From germline, CDR1 is SQVTM and CDR2 ANQGSEA. This CDR3 is built from 15 residues. Losses at the gene ends were 3 bases for V and 0 bases for J; bases not matched to a gene: 5. The CDR3 protein is CSVDNRGLYQETQYF. The CDR3 DNA reads TGCAGCGTTGATAACAGGGGGCTGTACCAAGAGACCCAGTACTTC.

The chain is built from TRBV11-2 and TRBJ2-7; 8 nucleotides align to TRBD1. V trimming: 1 base; J trimming: 5 bases; junction bases outside the gene matches: 4. The CDR3 has 14 amino acids. Germline V CDR1 and CDR2: SGHAT, FQNNGV. CDR3: CASSLGTGSDEQYF. The CDR3 DNA reads TGTGCCAGCAGCTTAGGGACAGGGTCTGACGAGCAGTACTTC.

The rearrangement links TRBV4-2 to TRBJ2-3, with a tentative D call TRBD1 (5 bases). V lost 5 bases, J lost 0 bases, and 9 bases lay in between. Germline V lookup: CDR1 LGHNA, CDR2 YNFKEQ. The CDR3 totals 14 residues. DNA of the CDR3: TGTGCCAGCAGCACCAGGGATAGCACAGATACGCAGTATTTT. Its translation is CASSTRDSTDTQYF.

The V and J genes are TRBV6-6 and TRBJ1-2; 10 nucleotides match TRBD1. In germline, CDR1 is MNHNY, CDR2 SVGAGI (reference sequence). The V segment lost 2 bases and the J segment 4 bases; nucleotides outside the gene matches: 7. The CDR3 length is 16 residues. For the CDR3, the DNA is TGTGCCAGCAGTTACGTATCGGGACAGGGGAGCTATGGCTACACCTTC. It codes for CASSYVSGQGSYGYTF.

This chain joins TRBV7-9 and TRBJ2-7; weak D call: TRBD2 (6 bases). The CDR3 contains 11 residues. V lost 6 bases and J 6 bases, leaving 9 bases between the germline ends. The germline V gene has CDR1 SEHNR and CDR2 FQNEAQ (reference sequence). Written as DNA, the CDR3 is TGTGCCAGCAGGTGGGGAGGCGAGCAGTACTTC. Amino acid sequence: CASRWGGEQYF.

The CDR3 nucleotides read TGTGCCAGCAGTAGGACTAGCGGGAGGGGGGGCTACAATGAGCAGTTCTTC. Translated: CASSRTSGRGGYNEQFF. The J gene is TRBJ2-1, the V gene TRBV28; 15 bases fit TRBD2. Germline V gene sequence: CDR1 MDHEN, CDR2 SYDVKM. V was pared by 5 bases and J by 3 bases, with 5 bases of the junction left unmatched. This CDR3 has 17 residues.

The gene calls are TRBV2 and TRBJ2-2, with D tentatively TRBD2 (6 bases). V shed 5 bases and J shed 2 bases, with 12 bases lying between them. The V gene's germline CDR1 is SNHLY and CDR2 FYNNEI. This CDR3 has 15 amino acids. The CDR3 DNA sequence: TGTGCCAGCAGTCAGGAGGGGCTAAACACCGGGGAGCTGTTTTTT. It translates to CASSQEGLNTGELFF.

This chain joins TRBV6-5 and TRBJ1-1, with D hard to call. Between the trimmed V and J ends, which lost 6 bases and 0 bases, there was a span of 11 bases. CDR1 and CDR2 (germline): MNHEY, SVGAGI. This CDR3 is built from 14 residues. This CDR3 reads CASRRGYMNTEAFF. The CDR3 bases are TGTGCCAGCAGACGGGGTTACATGAACACTGAAGCTTTCTTT.

This chain uses TRBV30 with TRBJ2-3; 10 bases map to TRBD1. This CDR3 is built from 13 residues. Trimming removed 5 bases from V and 4 bases from J; junction bases left unmatched: 3. Germline loops: CDR1 GTSNPN, CDR2 SVGIG (reference sequence). Written as DNA, the CDR3 is TGTGCCTGGGACAGGGGGCAGGCAGATACGCAGTATTTT. The encoded protein is CAWDRGQADTQYF.

The gene calls are TRBV5-4 and TRBJ2-3; TRBD2 matches at 12 bases. In germline, CDR1 is SGHNT, CDR2 YYREEE (reference sequence). Germline trimming cut 0 bases from V and 3 bases from J; bases unmatched to any gene: 2. The CDR3 sequence is 16 residues long. The chain's CDR3 is CASSLDGLAGTDTQYF. The CDR3 coding sequence is TGTGCCAGCAGCTTGGATGGACTAGCGGGAACAGATACGCAGTATTTT.

The rearrangement joins TRBV7-9 to TRBJ2-7, with D perhaps matching TRBD2 (6 bases). Per germline, CDR1 SEHNR and CDR2 FQNEAQ (reference sequence). The CDR3 loop spans 12 amino acids. Between the trimmed V and J ends, which lost 3 bases and 8 bases, there was a span of 11 bases. The CDR3 DNA follows: TGTGCCAGCAGCTTTGGGACTCACCAGCAGTACTTC. Translating gives CASSFGTHQQYF.

A note on this clone: The junction differs from germline at one of its ends, possibly a read error. The rearrangement links TRBV7-9 to TRBJ1-1; the D is unclear. The germline gives CDR1 SEHNR, CDR2 FQNEAQ (reference sequence). The CDR3 totals 12 residues. DNA of the CDR3: TGTTCCAGCAGCTTACGGGGTGTGGGTGCTTTCTTT. As protein: CSSSLRGVGAFF.

This clone was seen a single time. This chain connects TRBV6-5 to TRBJ1-2; D unresolved. CDR3 size: 13 residues. V was pared by 8 bases and J by 2 bases, with 12 bases between. Germline CDR1 and CDR2: MNHEY and SVGAGI. The CDR3 here is CASLLNSNYGYTF. The DNA for the CDR3 is TGTGCCAGCCTCCTGAACAGCAACTATGGCTACACCTTC.

The chain carries TRBV19 and TRBJ1-5; D is unclear. The CDR3 is made up of 16 amino acids. V was pared by 4 bases and J by 2 bases, with 15 bases between. Germline V gene data show CDR1 as LNHDA and CDR2 as SQIVND (reference sequence). CDR3 sequence reads: CASSNWFRLRNQPQHF. CDR3 coding DNA: TGTGCCAGTAGTAATTGGTTCAGGCTGCGCAATCAGCCCCAGCATTTT.

This rearrangement joins TRBV2 to TRBJ1-2, with 12 positions matching TRBD1. V was clipped by 8 bases and J by 4 bases; unmatched bases: 5. The CDR3 loop spans 14 amino acids. Germline V gene sequence: CDR1 SNHLY, CDR2 FYNNEI. CDR3 residues: CASGGQGAIYGYTF. Here the CDR3 DNA reads TGTGCCAGCGGGGGACAGGGGGCTATCTATGGCTACACCTTC. Drawing the rest from reference TRBV2 and TRBJ1-2, the complete variable domain is EPEVTQTPSHQVTQMGQEVILRCVPISNHLYFYWYRQILGQKVEFLVSFYNNEISEKSEIFDDQFSVERPDGSNFTLKIRSTKLEDSAMYFCASGGQGAIYGYTFGSGTRLTVV.

The chain recombines TRBV9 with TRBJ1-5; 10 bases are shared with TRBD1. The CDR3 covers 15 residues. Germline V lookup: CDR1 SGDLS, CDR2 YYNGEE. V trimming: 0 bases; J trimming: 5 bases; junction bases outside the gene matches: 2. CDR3 DNA sequence: TGTGCCAGCAGCGTAGGGACAGGGGGGCATCAGCCCCAGCATTTT. This sequence encodes CASSVGTGGHQPQHF.

The J gene is TRBJ1-2, the V gene TRBV11-2; 8 nucleotides align to TRBD1. The V segment lost 5 bases and the J segment 4 bases; nucleotides outside the gene matches: 12. This CDR3 is built from 16 residues. The germline CDR1 and CDR2 sequences are SGHAT and FQNNGV. The CDR3 is CASSAGRTGQGYGYTF. In nucleotides, the CDR3 is TGTGCCAGCAGCGCCGGCAGGACAGGGCAGGGCTATGGCTACACCTTC.

The chain uses TRBV5-4 and TRBJ2-6; D unresolved. Germline V CDR1 and CDR2: SGHNT, YYREEE (reference sequence). The CDR3 totals 17 residues. Trimming left V 0 bases short and J 0 bases short, with 10 bases between. The CDR3 spells CASSLAGRVSGANVLTF. Written as DNA, the CDR3 is TGTGCCAGCAGCTTGGCCGGTCGGGTCTCTGGGGCCAACGTCCTGACTTTC.

CDR3 protein: CASSDLDRLGNQPQHF. CDR3 DNA: TGCGCCAGCAGTGACTTAGACAGATTAGGAAATCAGCCCCAGCATTTT. The chain links TRBV10-1 to TRBJ1-5; D may be TRBD1 (5 bases). CDR1 WNHNN and CDR2 SYGVQD come from the germline V gene (reference sequence). V gave up 3 bases and J gave up 4 bases, with 16 bases separating them. This CDR3 comprises 16 residues.

The chain couples TRBV19 to TRBJ1-4; D is unclear. CDR3 length: 15 amino acids. Per the germline V gene, CDR1 is LNHDA and CDR2 is SQIVND (reference sequence). Trimming took off 2 bases at V and 6 bases at J, with 13 bases between the two ends. The CDR3, as DNA: TGTGCCAGTAGTATACAGGTCCACCCTGATGAAAAACTGTTTTTT. Encoded protein: CASSIQVHPDEKLFF.

The V call is TRBV7-2, the J call TRBJ2-7, with no clear D. The CDR3 totals 14 residues. Germline lookup yields CDR1 SGHTA and CDR2 FQGNSA. V lost 1 base, J lost 4 bases, and 11 bases lay in between. CDR3 in DNA: TGTGCCAGCAGCTTAGGGGCTGATTTGTACGAGCAGTACTTC. This encodes CASSLGADLYEQYF.

This clone has only a few counts. V usage is TRBV28 and J usage is TRBJ2-1, with a tentative D call TRBD2 (5 bases). In germline, CDR1 is MDHEN, CDR2 SYDVKM. The germline V and J ends were trimmed by 4 bases and 9 bases, with 13 bases remaining between them. The CDR3 totals 13 residues. CDR3 in amino acids: CASSWVSEVEQFF. The CDR3 region has the DNA TGTGCCAGCAGTTGGGTTAGCGAGGTTGAGCAGTTCTTC.

The rearrangement uses TRBV6-1 and TRBJ2-1, with 8 bases matching TRBD2. The V gene's germline CDR1 is MNHNS and CDR2 SASEGT. With V trimmed by 2 bases and J by 0 bases, 0 bases remained unmatched. The CDR3 runs 15 residues. The CDR3 DNA reads TGTGCCAGCAGTGAACTAGCGGGCTCCTACAATGAGCAGTTCTTC. It yields the protein CASSELAGSYNEQFF.

This clone was observed once. The chain recombines TRBV27 with TRBJ2-7; the D gene is possibly TRBD1 (6 bases). Germline lookup yields CDR1 MNHEY and CDR2 SMNVEV (reference sequence). The CDR3 has 12 residues. V lost 6 bases, J lost 6 bases, and 12 bases lay in between. CDR3 nucleotide sequence: TGTGCCAGCAGCTATACAGGGCTCGAGCAGTACTTC. This sequence encodes CASSYTGLEQYF.

This clone was seen only a few times. The chain carries TRBV5-1 and TRBJ2-3; TRBD2 agrees at 8 bases. From germline, CDR1 is SGHRS and CDR2 YFSETQ. The ends lost 1 base at V and 6 bases at J; junction bases unmatched: 10. The CDR3 contains 16 residues. CDR3 sequence: CASSLYGLAKGDTQYF. The CDR3 DNA reads TGCGCCAGCAGCTTGTATGGACTAGCCAAGGGGGATACGCAGTATTTT.